Below, 25 T cell receptor beta chains from the same sample are listed, as sequenced in a study of blood T cell repertoires in COVID-19. Assay used: immunoSEQ multiplex PCR; TCRdb lists only in-frame clones, some missing. The sample has around 36,000 clones; around 86% are singletons. Sequencing was performed on peripheral blood. The receptors were gathered from a human donor in a cohort sampled during active COVID-19.

The J gene is TRBJ1-3, the V gene TRBV28; D remains unclear. There are 15 residues in the CDR3. Deletions cut 4 bases from V and 3 bases from J, with 13 bases between. Germline CDR1 and CDR2: MDHEN and SYDVKM. DNA of the CDR3: TGTGCCAGCAGTTCCCCCTGGGCGGGTGGAAACACCATATATTTT. Its protein is CASSSPWAGGNTIYF.

This chain uses TRBV30 with TRBJ2-7, with 9 nucleotides matching TRBD2. This CDR3 has 16 amino acids. V gave up 1 base and J gave up 2 bases; unmatched junction bases: 9. CDR1 is GTSNPN, CDR2 SVGIG, per germline (reference sequence). CDR3 loop: CAWSGNSGSNTYEQYF. CDR3 sequence (DNA): TGTGCCTGGAGTGGAAATAGCGGGAGTAACACCTACGAGCAGTACTTC.

In nucleotides, the CDR3 is TGTGCCAGCAGGTTGGACAGGGGGCTTGGCGAGCAGTACTTC. Translation gives CASRLDRGLGEQYF. The gene calls are TRBV2 and TRBJ2-7; 11 bases are shared with TRBD1. The CDR3 is made up of 14 amino acids. Trimming took 6 bases from V and 6 from J; bases not matched to a gene: 7. Germline V gene sequence: CDR1 SNHLY, CDR2 FYNNEI. The whole variable domain, remainder taken from reference TRBV2 and TRBJ2-7, is EPEVTQTPSHQVTQMGQEVILRCVPISNHLYFYWYRQILGQKVEFLVSFYNNEISEKSEIFDDQFSVERPDGSNFTLKIRSTKLEDSAMYFCASRLDRGLGEQYFGPGTRLTVT.

The chain carries TRBV3-1 (or the pseudogene TRBV3-2) and TRBJ1-6; no reliable D call. In germline, CDR1 is LGHDT, CDR2 YNNKEL (reference sequence). The V and J ends lost 0 bases and 8 bases respectively, with 5 bases between them. The CDR3 loop spans 13 amino acids. The CDR3 is CASSQDPDSPLHF. The CDR3 DNA reads TGTGCCAGCAGCCAAGACCCGGATTCACCCCTCCACTTT.

This sequence joins TRBV9 and TRBJ2-2; TRBD2 matches at 9 bases. CDR1 SGDLS and CDR2 YYNGEE come from the germline V gene. This CDR3 region has 16 residues. The trim removed 0 bases at V and 2 bases at J, leaving 2 bases unmatched. CDR3 sequence: CASSVGLADNTGELFF. The CDR3 coding sequence is TGTGCCAGCAGCGTAGGACTAGCGGACAACACCGGGGAGCTGTTTTTT.

The chain is built from TRBV7-2 and TRBJ2-2; 10 bases match TRBD1. Germline V CDR1 and CDR2: SGHTA, FQGNSA. The ends lost 0 bases at V and 6 bases at J; junction bases unmatched: 10. The CDR3 contains 18 residues. The CDR3 DNA is TGTGCCAGCAGCTTAGCGTCCGACCGGGACAGGGGTGCCGGGGAGCTGTTTTTT. Translating gives CASSLASDRDRGAGELFF.

V and J are TRBV19 and TRBJ2-5; D perhaps matches TRBD1 (5 bases). The ends were cut back, 0 bases at V and 2 bases at J, with 7 bases in the middle. The CDR3 is 14 amino acids. Germline-derived CDR1 and CDR2 are LNHDA and SQIVND (reference sequence). The CDR3 coding sequence is TGTGCCAGTAGTATAGATGCAGGGCAAGAGACCCAGTACTTC. As protein: CASSIDAGQETQYF.

The chain carries TRBV7-8 and TRBJ2-1; 7 positions match TRBD2. Germline trimming cut 0 bases from V and 8 bases from J; bases unmatched to any gene: 7. This CDR3 has 15 amino acids. Germline lookup yields CDR1 SGHVS and CDR2 FQNEAQ. The CDR3, as DNA: TGTGCCAGCAGCTTAGCGGGGAGGGCCCTCGATGAGCAGTTCTTC. This encodes CASSLAGRALDEQFF.

The genes are TRBV9 and TRBJ1-2; 7 positions agree with TRBD1. The CDR3 has 14 residues. The V gene end was trimmed by 0 bases and the J gene end by 7 bases; junction bases not matched to a gene: 6. Germline loops: CDR1 SGDLS, CDR2 YYNGEE. The CDR3 DNA reads as TGTGCCAGCAGCGTAGATGAGGGGGCGGGTGGCTACACCTTC. Translating it yields CASSVDEGAGGYTF. The full variable domain, completed using reference TRBV9 and TRBJ1-2, is DSGVTQTPKHLITATGQRVTLRCSPRSGDLSVYWYQQSLDQGLQFLIQYYNGEERAKGNILERFSAQQFPDLHSELNLSSLELGDSALYFCASSVDEGAGGYTFGSGTRLTVV.

In its sample, this clone was seen a few times. The genes are TRBV27 and TRBJ1-5; TRBD1 aligns across 10 bases. This CDR3 comprises 15 residues. Trimming at V came to 5 bases and at J to 4 bases, leaving 5 bases not matched to a gene. Germline lookup yields CDR1 MNHEY and CDR2 SMNVEV (reference sequence). CDR3 loop: CASSHGQGVNQPQHF. CDR3 coding DNA: TGTGCCAGCAGTCACGGACAGGGGGTGAATCAGCCCCAGCATTTT.

This clone occurred a few times. The chain links TRBV6-4 to TRBJ1-1; 9 nucleotides agree with TRBD1. The CDR3 is made up of 17 amino acids. The V segment lost 0 bases and the J segment 2 bases; nucleotides outside the gene matches: 7. Germline CDR1 reads MRHNA; CDR2 reads SNTAGT. In DNA form, the CDR3 reads TGTGCCAGCAGTGACTCAATCCCACAGGGGGCCAACACTGAAGCTTTCTTT. Translation gives CASSDSIPQGANTEAFF.

The table lists this clone with a count of one. The CDR3 nucleotides are TGTGCCAGCAGCGTAGCAAGTGGGGGGGCTCGTGAAAAACTGTTTTTT. It yields the protein CASSVASGGAREKLFF. The genes are TRBV9 and TRBJ1-4, with TRBD1 as a possible D gene (6 bases). Germline values: CDR1 SGDLS, CDR2 YYNGEE. With 0 bases removed from V and 7 bases from J, the gap between germline ends came to 16 bases. There are 16 residues in the CDR3.

The chain has TRBV4-1 and TRBJ2-7; TRBD2 agrees at 7 bases. V lost 3 bases to trimming and J lost 2 bases; unmatched junction nucleotides: 7. The CDR3 is made up of 15 amino acids. In germline, CDR1 is MGHRA, CDR2 YSYEKL. The CDR3 here is CASSQAPGGTYEQYF. The CDR3 region has the DNA TGCGCCAGCAGCCAGGCCCCCGGGGGGACCTACGAGCAGTACTTC.

The chain is built from TRBV6-6 and TRBJ2-1, with 10 bases lining up with TRBD2. Germline loops: CDR1 MNHNY, CDR2 SVGAGI (reference sequence). The CDR3 contains 15 residues. V shed 0 bases, J shed 4 bases, and the junction held 0 bases outside the gene matches. The CDR3 DNA is TGTGCCAGCAGTTACTCTAGCGGGAGGTACAATGAGCAGTTCTTC. It specifies CASSYSSGRYNEQFF.

J is TRBJ1-5 and V is TRBV6-5, with D perhaps TRBD1 (6 bases). V shed 6 bases and J shed 1 base, with 13 bases lying between them. The CDR3 spans 15 residues. Germline loops: CDR1 MNHEY, CDR2 SVGAGI. The CDR3 DNA reads TGTGCCAGCAGCTTACAGGGAAACAGCAATCAGCCCCAGCATTTT. Amino acid sequence: CASSLQGNSNQPQHF.

CDR3 loop: CASSVLGSGGEQFF. In DNA, the CDR3 is TGTGCCAGCAGCGTATTGGGCTCCGGGGGTGAGCAGTTCTTC. J is TRBJ2-1 and V is TRBV9; D is perhaps TRBD2 (6 bases). The V gene's germline CDR1 is SGDLS and CDR2 YYNGEE. The CDR3 totals 14 residues. Trimming took off 1 base at V and 9 bases at J, with 14 bases between the two ends.

The V and J genes are TRBV19 and TRBJ1-1; D is ambiguous. This CDR3 comprises 12 residues. Germline CDR1 is LNHDA and CDR2 is SQIVND (reference sequence). V was shortened by 4 bases and J by 1 base, with 4 bases between the two germline ends. The CDR3 loop reads CASSSANTEAFF. CDR3 DNA: TGTGCCAGTAGTAGCGCGAACACTGAAGCTTTCTTT.

The chain uses TRBV19 and TRBJ1-5, with 7 bases aligning to TRBD1. Germline lookup yields CDR1 LNHDA and CDR2 SQIVND (reference sequence). The CDR3 totals 13 residues. The J segment lost 7 bases and the V segment lost 3 bases, leaving 3 bases of the junction unmatched. The CDR3 DNA reads TGTGCCAGTAGTATTACAGGGGTCCAGCCCCAGCATTTT. Its protein is CASSITGVQPQHF.

The chain employs TRBV7-2 and TRBJ2-1, with a tentative D call TRBD1 (5 bases). The CDR3 is 12 residues long. The ends were cut back, 4 bases at V and 10 bases at J, with 11 bases in the middle. Germline V gene lookup returns CDR1 SGHTA and CDR2 FQGNSA. The CDR3 is CASSSDWGEQFF. CDR3 DNA: TGTGCCAGCAGCTCCGACTGGGGCGAGCAGTTCTTC.

The chain uses TRBV10-3 and TRBJ2-6; 10 bases map to TRBD1. Trimming took 8 bases from V and 2 from J; bases not matched to a gene: 3. CDR3 size: 15 residues. Germline loops: CDR1 ENHRY, CDR2 SYGVKD. CDR3 loop: CAIGQGEAGANVLTF. The CDR3 DNA sequence: TGTGCCATCGGACAGGGGGAAGCTGGGGCCAACGTCCTGACTTTC.

CDR3 amino acids: CASSPRTSYEQYF. DNA of the CDR3: TGCGCCAGCAGCCCACGGACATCCTACGAGCAGTACTTC. The chain combines TRBV5-1 with TRBJ2-7; perhaps TRBD1 as D (5 bases). Germline V gene data show CDR1 as SGHRS and CDR2 as YFSETQ. The germline V and J ends were trimmed by 4 bases and 1 base, with 9 bases remaining between them. This CDR3 has 13 amino acids.

This rearrangement joins TRBV6-2 or TRBV6-3 to TRBJ2-2; 8 positions match TRBD1. The CDR3 length is 16 residues. Germline V gene data show CDR1 as MNHEY and CDR2 as SVGEGT. After removal of 5 bases from V and 4 bases from J, the junction contained 9 bases not matched to a gene. The CDR3: CASSDTSDRVTGELFF. The CDR3 region has the DNA TGTGCCAGCAGTGATACCTCGGACAGGGTCACCGGGGAGCTGTTTTTT.

The genes are TRBV30 and TRBJ2-3; 8 nucleotides agree with TRBD2. V gave up 0 bases and J gave up 3 bases; unmatched junction bases: 11. Per germline, CDR1 GTSNPN and CDR2 SVGIG (reference sequence). The CDR3 sequence is 17 residues long. This chain's CDR3 is CAWSVILRASGTDTQYF. CDR3 coding DNA: TGTGCCTGGAGTGTTATACTTCGGGCTAGCGGGACAGATACGCAGTATTTT.

A single count supports this clone. The rearrangement links TRBV2 to TRBJ2-7; D may be TRBD2 (6 bases). V dropped 1 base and J dropped 5 bases, with 15 bases sitting between them. The germline gives CDR1 SNHLY, CDR2 FYNNEI. The CDR3 length is 15 residues. For the CDR3, the DNA is TGTGCCAGCAGTGAAGTTTGGCGGGGAAAAGACGAGCAGTACTTC. Encoded protein: CASSEVWRGKDEQYF.

This rearrangement joins TRBV5-4 to TRBJ1-1; D possibly corresponds to TRBD1 (5 bases). CDR3 length equals 16 residues. The V gene lost 3 bases and the J gene lost 2 bases, with 17 bases spanning the gap. The V gene's germline CDR1 is SGHNT and CDR2 YYREEE (reference sequence). This CDR3 reads CASSSSSGERNTEAFF. In DNA, the CDR3 is TGTGCCAGCAGCTCCAGCTCGGGGGAACGAAACACTGAAGCTTTCTTT.